The 10 T cell receptor beta chains presented below share a single source sample, sequenced in a study of blood T cells in healthy people across ages. A second PCR, run for about 6 to 11 cycles, used a sample-barcoded 5' primer plus a J-beta primer mix. TCRdb independently ran MiXCR on the 5' RACE reads; one entry per CDR3 protein. The data contain 1,100,000 or so distinct CDR3 sequences, more than 40% of them singletons. The sample taken for sequencing was blood. These receptors were collected from a woman aged 55-75 years in good health.

The J gene is TRBJ2-1, the V gene TRBV20-1; TRBD1 or TRBD2 may be the D gene (5 bases each). V was pared by 3 bases and J by 6 bases, with 15 bases between. The CDR3 extends over 14 amino acids. CDR1 is DFQATT, CDR2 SNEGSKA, per germline (reference sequence). CDR3: CSASRFPGGNEQFF. In DNA form, the CDR3 reads TGCAGTGCTAGCCGGTTCCCTGGGGGCAATGAGCAGTTCTTC.

A few counts support this clonotype. V and J are TRBV10-3 and TRBJ2-3, with D tentatively TRBD2 (5 bases). Germline V lookup: CDR1 ENHRY, CDR2 SYGVKD. This CDR3 is built from 11 residues. V lost 8 bases and J lost 6, with 9 bases in between. CDR3 DNA sequence: TGTGCCATCGCGGAGGCGGATACGCAGTATTTT. It codes for CAIAEADTQYF.

This clonotype has more than one count but fewer than ten. This rearrangement joins TRBV29-1 to TRBJ2-1; tentative D call: TRBD1 (5 bases). The V and J ends lost 2 bases and 6 bases respectively, with 8 bases between them. Germline loops: CDR1 SQVTM, CDR2 ANQGSEA. This CDR3 is built from 12 residues. CDR3 sequence: CSVEPGPNEQFF. The CDR3 DNA is TGCAGCGTTGAACCAGGGCCCAATGAGCAGTTCTTC.

The CDR3 region is CATGRPTNEKLFF. As DNA, the CDR3 is TGTGCCACCGGACGTCCAACTAATGAAAAACTGTTTTTT. The chain joins TRBV15 to TRBJ1-4; the D is unclear. Per germline, CDR1 LNHNV and CDR2 YYDKDF (reference sequence). The CDR3 runs to 13 residues. Trimming left V 8 bases short and J 0 bases short, with 7 bases between.

The genes are TRBV15 and TRBJ2-1; TRBD2 matches at 8 bases. The V gene end was trimmed by 3 bases and the J gene end by 7 bases; junction bases not matched to a gene: 14. Germline V lookup: CDR1 LNHNV, CDR2 YYDKDF (reference sequence). There are 17 residues in the CDR3. The CDR3 DNA reads TGTGCCACCAGCAGCATAGGTTACGGGACTAGTGGGAATGAGCAGTTCTTC. Translating it yields CATSSIGYGTSGNEQFF.

This clonotype has only a few counts. This sequence joins TRBV18 and TRBJ2-3, with a weak D call TRBD1 (5 bases). The CDR3 is 17 residues long. Trimming took off 0 bases at V and 8 bases at J, with 21 bases between the two ends. In germline, CDR1 is KGHSH, CDR2 LQKENI. In DNA form, the CDR3 reads TGTGCCAGCTCACCACCGGTCCAGACGGTTCAAGGGGCTACGCAGTATTTT. Its protein product is CASSPPVQTVQGATQYF.

This chain links TRBV7-2 with TRBJ2-7, with D possibly matching TRBD2 (5 bases). The CDR3 length is 14 residues. Trimming removed 4 bases at V and 2 bases at J, with 12 bases between. Germline values: CDR1 SGHTA, CDR2 FQGNSA. CDR3 amino acids: CASSSRESTYEQYF. The CDR3 coding sequence is TGTGCCAGCAGCTCCCGGGAATCAACCTACGAGCAGTACTTC.

The V gene is TRBV12-3 or TRBV12-4, the J gene TRBJ2-5; 7 nucleotides align to TRBD1. This CDR3 is built from 14 residues. V was pared by 6 bases and J by 2 bases, with 6 bases of the junction left unmatched. The CDR3 protein is CASRLTGSQETQYF. CDR3 nucleotides: TGTGCCAGCAGGTTGACAGGGTCTCAAGAGACCCAGTACTTC.

This chain uses TRBV24-1 with TRBJ1-2; possibly TRBD1 for D (5 bases). The CDR3 contains 12 residues. The germline gives CDR1 KGHDR, CDR2 SFDVKD. V shed 11 bases and J shed 7 bases, with 16 bases lying between them. The CDR3 bases are TGTGCCATCGAGGGACCGTTCGGTGGCTACACCTTC. Its translation is CAIEGPFGGYTF.

This clonotype was seen a handful of times. This chain connects TRBV11-1 to TRBJ2-5; TRBD1 aligns across 11 bases. Matching the DNA end better, TRBJ2-7 makes the J call doubtful. The CDR3 is made up of 15 amino acids. Germline values: CDR1 SGHAT, CDR2 FQDESV (reference sequence). This CDR3 is CASSLPGQGAYEQYF. Here the CDR3 DNA reads TGTGCCAGCAGCCTCCCCGGACAGGGGGCTTACGAGCAGTACTTC.